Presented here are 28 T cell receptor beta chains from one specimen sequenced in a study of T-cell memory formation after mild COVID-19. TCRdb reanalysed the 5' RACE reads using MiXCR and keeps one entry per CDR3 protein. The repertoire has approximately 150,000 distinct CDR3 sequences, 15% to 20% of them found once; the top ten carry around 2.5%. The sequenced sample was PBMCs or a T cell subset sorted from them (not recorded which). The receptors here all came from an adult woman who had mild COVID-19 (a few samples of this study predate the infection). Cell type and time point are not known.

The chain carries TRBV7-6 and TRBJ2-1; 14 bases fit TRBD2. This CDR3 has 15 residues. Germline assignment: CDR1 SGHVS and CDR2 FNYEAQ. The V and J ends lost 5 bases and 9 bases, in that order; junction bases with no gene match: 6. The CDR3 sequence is CASSPGTSGRIEQFF. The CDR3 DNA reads TGTGCCAGCAGCCCTGGGACTAGCGGGAGAATTGAGCAGTTCTTC.

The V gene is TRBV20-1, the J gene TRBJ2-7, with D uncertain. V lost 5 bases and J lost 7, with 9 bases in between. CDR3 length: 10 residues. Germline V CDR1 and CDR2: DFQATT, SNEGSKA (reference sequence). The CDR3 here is CSAAFREQYF. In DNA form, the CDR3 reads TGCAGTGCTGCCTTTAGGGAGCAGTACTTC.

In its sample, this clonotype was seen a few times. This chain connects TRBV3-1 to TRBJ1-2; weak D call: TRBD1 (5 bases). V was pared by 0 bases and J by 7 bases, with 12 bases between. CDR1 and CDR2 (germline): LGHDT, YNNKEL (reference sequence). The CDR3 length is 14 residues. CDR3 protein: CASSQDMAGSGYTF. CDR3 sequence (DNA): TGTGCCAGCAGCCAAGATATGGCAGGGTCTGGCTACACCTTC.

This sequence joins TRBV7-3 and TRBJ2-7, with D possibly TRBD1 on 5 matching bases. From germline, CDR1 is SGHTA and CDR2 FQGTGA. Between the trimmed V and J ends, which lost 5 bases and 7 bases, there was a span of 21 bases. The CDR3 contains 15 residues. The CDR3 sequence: CASSPNRKSTREQYF. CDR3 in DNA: TGTGCCAGCAGCCCTAACAGGAAGAGCACTCGAGAGCAGTACTTC.

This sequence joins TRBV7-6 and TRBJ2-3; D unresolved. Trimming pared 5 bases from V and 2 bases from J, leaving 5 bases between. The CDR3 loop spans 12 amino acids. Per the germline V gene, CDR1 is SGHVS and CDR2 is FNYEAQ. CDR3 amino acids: CASSAHTDTQYF. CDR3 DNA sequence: TGTGCCAGCAGCGCCCACACAGATACGCAGTATTTT.

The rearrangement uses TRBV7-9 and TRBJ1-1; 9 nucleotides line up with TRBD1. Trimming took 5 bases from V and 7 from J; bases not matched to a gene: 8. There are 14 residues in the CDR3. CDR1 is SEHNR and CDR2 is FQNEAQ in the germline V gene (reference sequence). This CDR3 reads CASSTTGTGNEAFF. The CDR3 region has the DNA TGTGCCAGCAGCACAACCGGGACAGGGAATGAAGCTTTCTTT.

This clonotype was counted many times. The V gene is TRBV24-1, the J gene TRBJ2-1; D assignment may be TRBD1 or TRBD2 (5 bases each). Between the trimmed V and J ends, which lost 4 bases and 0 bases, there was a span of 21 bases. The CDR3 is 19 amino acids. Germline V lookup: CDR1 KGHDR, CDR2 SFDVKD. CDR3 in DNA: TGTGCCACCAGTGACGAGGGGCCTACCCTTAGTTGCTCCTACAATGAGCAGTTCTTC. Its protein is CATSDEGPTLSCSYNEQFF.

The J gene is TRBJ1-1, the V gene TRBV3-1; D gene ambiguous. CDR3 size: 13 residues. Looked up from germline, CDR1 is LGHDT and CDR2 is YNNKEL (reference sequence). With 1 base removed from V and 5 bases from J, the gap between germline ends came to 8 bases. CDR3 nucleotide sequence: TGTGCCAGCAGCCAAGTTTCGAAGACTGAAGCTTTCTTT. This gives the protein CASSQVSKTEAFF.

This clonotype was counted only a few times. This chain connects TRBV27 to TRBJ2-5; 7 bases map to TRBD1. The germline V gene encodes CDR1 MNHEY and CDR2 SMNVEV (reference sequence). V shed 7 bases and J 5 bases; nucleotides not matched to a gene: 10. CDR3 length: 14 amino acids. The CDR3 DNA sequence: TGTGCCAGCACTTCTCTGGACAGGCCCGAGACCCAGTACTTC. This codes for CASTSLDRPETQYF.

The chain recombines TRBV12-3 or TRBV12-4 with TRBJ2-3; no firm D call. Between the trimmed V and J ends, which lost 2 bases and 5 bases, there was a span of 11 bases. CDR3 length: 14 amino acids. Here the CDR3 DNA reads TGTGCCAGCAGTTTAACGGCAGCAGGAGATACGCAGTATTTT. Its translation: CASSLTAAGDTQYF.

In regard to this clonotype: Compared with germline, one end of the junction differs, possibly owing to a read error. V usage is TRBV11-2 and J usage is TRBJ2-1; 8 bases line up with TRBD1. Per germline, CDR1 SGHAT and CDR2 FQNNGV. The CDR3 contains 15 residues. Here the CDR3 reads CASSLDRGKYNEQFF. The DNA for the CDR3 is TGTGCCAGCAGCCTAGACAGGGGTAAATACAATGAGCAGTTCTTC.

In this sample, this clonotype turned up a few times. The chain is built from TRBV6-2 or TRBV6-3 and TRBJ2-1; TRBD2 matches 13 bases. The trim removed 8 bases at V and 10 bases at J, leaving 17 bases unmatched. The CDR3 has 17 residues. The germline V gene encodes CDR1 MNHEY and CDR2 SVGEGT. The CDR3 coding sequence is TGTGCCAGCCTCGGAATCAAAGGACTAGCGGGAGAACAGGAGCAGTTCTTC. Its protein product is CASLGIKGLAGEQEQFF.

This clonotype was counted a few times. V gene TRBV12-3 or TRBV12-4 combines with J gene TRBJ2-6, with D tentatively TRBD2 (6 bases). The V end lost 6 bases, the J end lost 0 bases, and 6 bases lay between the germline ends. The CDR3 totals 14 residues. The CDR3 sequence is CASRGGSGANVLTF. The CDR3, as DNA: TGTGCCAGCAGGGGAGGCTCTGGGGCCAACGTCCTGACTTTC.

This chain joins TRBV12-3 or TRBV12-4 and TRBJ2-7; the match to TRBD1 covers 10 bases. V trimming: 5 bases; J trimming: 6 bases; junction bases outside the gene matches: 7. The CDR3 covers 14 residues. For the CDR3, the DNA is TGTGCCAGCAGTCACCGGACAGGGGGATCCGAGCAGTACTTC. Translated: CASSHRTGGSEQYF.

The CDR3 DNA follows: TGTGCCAGCTCACCCTTGGACCGCAGTGCGCAGTACTTC. It encodes CASSPLDRSAQYF. The chain is built from TRBV18 and TRBJ2-7; D call uncertain. V gave up 3 bases and J gave up 9 bases, with 15 bases separating them. Germline V gene sequence: CDR1 KGHSH, CDR2 LQKENI. The CDR3 length is 13 residues.

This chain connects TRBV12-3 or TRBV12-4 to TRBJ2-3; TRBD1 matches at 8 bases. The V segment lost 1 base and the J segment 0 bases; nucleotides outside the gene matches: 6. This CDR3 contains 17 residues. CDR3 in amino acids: CASSLGKTGASTDTQYF. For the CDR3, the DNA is TGTGCCAGCAGTTTAGGCAAGACAGGGGCGAGCACAGATACGCAGTATTTT.

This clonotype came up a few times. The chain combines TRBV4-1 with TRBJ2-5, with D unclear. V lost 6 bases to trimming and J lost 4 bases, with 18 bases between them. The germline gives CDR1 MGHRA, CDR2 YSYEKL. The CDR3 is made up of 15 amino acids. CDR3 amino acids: CASSPDPVGPETQYF. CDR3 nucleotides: TGCGCCAGCAGTCCTGACCCGGTAGGGCCAGAGACCCAGTACTTC.

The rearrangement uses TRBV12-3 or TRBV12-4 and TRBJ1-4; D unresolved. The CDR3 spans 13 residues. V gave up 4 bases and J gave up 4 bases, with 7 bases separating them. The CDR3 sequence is CASSYQLNEKLFF. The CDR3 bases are TGTGCCAGCAGTTACCAGCTTAATGAAAAACTGTTTTTT.

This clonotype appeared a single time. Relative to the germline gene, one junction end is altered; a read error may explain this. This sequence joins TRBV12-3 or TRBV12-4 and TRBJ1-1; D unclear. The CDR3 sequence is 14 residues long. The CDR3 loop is CATSRGRVETEAFF. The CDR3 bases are TGTGCCACCAGTAGAGGGAGAGTGGAAACTGAAGCTTTCTTT.

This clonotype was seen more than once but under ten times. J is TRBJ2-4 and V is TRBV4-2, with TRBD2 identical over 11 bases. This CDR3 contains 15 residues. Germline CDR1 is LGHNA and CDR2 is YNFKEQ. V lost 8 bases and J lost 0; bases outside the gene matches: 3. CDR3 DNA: TGTGCCAGCCGTGGGACTAGCGGAGCCAAAAACATTCAGTACTTC. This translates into CASRGTSGAKNIQYF.

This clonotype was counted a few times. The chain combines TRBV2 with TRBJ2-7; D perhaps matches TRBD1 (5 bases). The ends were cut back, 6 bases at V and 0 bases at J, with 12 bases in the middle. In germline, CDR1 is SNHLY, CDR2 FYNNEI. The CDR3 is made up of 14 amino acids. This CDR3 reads CASRVRVYSYEQYF. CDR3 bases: TGTGCCAGCAGAGTCAGGGTTTACTCCTACGAGCAGTACTTC.

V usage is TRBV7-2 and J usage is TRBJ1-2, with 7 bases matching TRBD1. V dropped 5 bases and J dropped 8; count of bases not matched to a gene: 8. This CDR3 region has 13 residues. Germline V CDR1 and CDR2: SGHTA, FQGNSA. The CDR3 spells CASSRGRITGYTF. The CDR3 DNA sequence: TGTGCCAGCAGCAGGGGGCGGATTACGGGCTACACCTTC.

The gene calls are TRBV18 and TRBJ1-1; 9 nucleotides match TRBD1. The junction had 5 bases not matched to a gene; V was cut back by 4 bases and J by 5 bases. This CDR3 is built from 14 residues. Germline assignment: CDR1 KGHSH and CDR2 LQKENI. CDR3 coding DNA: TGTGCCAGCTCACGGGACAGGGCGGAAACTGAAGCTTTCTTT. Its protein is CASSRDRAETEAFF.

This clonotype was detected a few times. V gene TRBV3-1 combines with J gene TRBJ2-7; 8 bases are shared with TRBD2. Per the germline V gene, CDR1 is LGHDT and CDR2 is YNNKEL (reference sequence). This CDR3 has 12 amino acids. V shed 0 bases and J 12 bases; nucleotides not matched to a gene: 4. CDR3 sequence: CASSQDAGGLYF. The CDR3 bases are TGTGCCAGCAGCCAAGATGCGGGAGGACTGTACTTC.

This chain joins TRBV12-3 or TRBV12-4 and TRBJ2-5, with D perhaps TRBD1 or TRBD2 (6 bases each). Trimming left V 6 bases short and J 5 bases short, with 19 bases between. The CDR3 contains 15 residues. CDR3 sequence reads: CASSLHPGAGETQYF. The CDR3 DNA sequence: TGTGCCAGCAGCCTCCACCCGGGGGCGGGGGAGACCCAGTACTTC.

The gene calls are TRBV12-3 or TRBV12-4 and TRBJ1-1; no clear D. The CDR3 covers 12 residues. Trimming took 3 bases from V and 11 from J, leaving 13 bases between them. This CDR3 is CASSFSRARAFF. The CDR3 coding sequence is TGTGCCAGCAGTTTCTCTCGAGCGCGTGCTTTCTTT.

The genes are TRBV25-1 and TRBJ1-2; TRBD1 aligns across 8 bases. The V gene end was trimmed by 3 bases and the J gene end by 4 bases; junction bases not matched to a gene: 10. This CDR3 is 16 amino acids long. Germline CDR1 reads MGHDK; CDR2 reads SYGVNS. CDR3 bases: TGTGCCAGCAGTGATGATGGAGGACAGGGAGGCTATGGCTACACCTTC. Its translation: CASSDDGGQGGYGYTF.

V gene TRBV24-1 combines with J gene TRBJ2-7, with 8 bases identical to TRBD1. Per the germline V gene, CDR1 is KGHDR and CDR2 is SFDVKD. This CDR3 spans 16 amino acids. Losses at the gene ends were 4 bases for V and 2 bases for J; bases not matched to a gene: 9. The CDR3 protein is CATSDPGQGTPYEQYF. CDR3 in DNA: TGTGCCACCAGTGACCCCGGACAGGGAACCCCCTACGAGCAGTACTTC.